The sequence of this T cell receptor (beta chain) was determined in a study of CD8 T cells in ankylosing spondylitis. Study-wide findings and caveats: The study identified a TCR beta motif of several highly homologous variants that appeared characteristic of ankylosing spondylitis blood.

This clonotype was observed a handful of times. Its antigen remains unidentified. TCRdb redid the calling of the 5' RACE reads with MiXCR, one entry per CDR3 protein. Seen here are 700,000 to 1,000,000 distinct CDR3 sequences, 12% observed once, and the top ten hold about 0.5%. Germline lookup yields CDR1 DFQATT and CDR2 SNEGSKA (reference sequence). The CDR3 runs 14 residues. V was cut by 6 bases and J by 4 bases, with 18 bases left in between. The chain links TRBV20-1 to TRBJ1-1; possibly TRBD1 for D (6 bases). This receptor was taken from a male donor with ankylosing spondylitis. What was sequenced was blood, either unsorted or a sorted T cell fraction (not recorded which). DNA for the CDR3: TGCAGTGCGCGGACAGACTCGGGTGGCACTGAAGCTTTCTTT. It specifies CSARTDSGGTEAFF.